The 21 T cell receptor beta chains in this list originate from one sample, sequenced in a study of graft-versus-host responses after intestinal transplantation. TCRdb keeps only in-frame clones here, not all; method: immunoSEQ multiplex PCR. The sample records 7,000 or so clones, approximately 25% being singletons. The researchers put 200,000 CFSE-labeled responder cells into plates with 200,000 irradiated, violet-dye-labeled stimulator cells. The sequenced sample was alloreactive CD8+ T cells from a mixed lymphocyte reaction culture, obtained before transplantation. Subset described: CFSE-low proliferating T cells sorted from approximately 6-day pre-transplant mixed lymphocyte reaction (GvH or HvG direction). These receptor sequences come from a human patient who was an organ donor for intestinal transplantation.

This clone has just a few counts. This chain joins TRBV9 and TRBJ2-7, with D unclear. With 0 bases removed from V and 3 bases from J, the gap between germline ends came to 7 bases. There are 13 residues in the CDR3. Germline values: CDR1 SGDLS, CDR2 YYNGEE. CDR3 protein: CASSVADGYEQYF. In nucleotides, the CDR3 is TGTGCCAGCAGCGTAGCGGACGGCTACGAGCAGTACTTC.

The rearrangement links TRBV7-6 to TRBJ2-7; weak D call: TRBD2 (5 bases). Germline assignment: CDR1 SGHVS and CDR2 FNYEAQ. Trimming left V 4 bases short and J 2 bases short, with 6 bases between. The CDR3 has 12 residues. The CDR3 is CASSSGAYEQYF. CDR3 bases: TGTGCCAGCAGCTCCGGGGCCTACGAGCAGTACTTC.

The chain recombines TRBV6-5 with TRBJ2-7; maybe TRBD1 (6 bases). The length of the CDR3 is 16 residues. CDR1 and CDR2 from the germline V gene are MNHEY and SVGAGI. V lost 3 bases and J lost 4, with 19 bases in between. This CDR3 reads CASSYSPGHRFYEQYF. The CDR3 nucleotides read TGTGCCAGCAGTTATTCTCCGGGACACCGATTTTACGAGCAGTACTTC.

The chain's CDR3 is CASSFSLVYEQYF. CDR3 coding DNA: TGTGCCAGCAGCTTCTCGCTCGTCTACGAGCAGTACTTC. The J gene is TRBJ2-7, the V gene TRBV11-3; D is ambiguous. The V gene's germline CDR1 is SGHNT and CDR2 YENEEA. V was pared by 3 bases and J by 3 bases, with 9 bases between. The CDR3 runs to 13 residues.

The V gene is TRBV7-3, the J gene TRBJ2-1; 10 bases line up with TRBD2. This CDR3 contains 15 residues. Looked up from germline, CDR1 is SGHTA and CDR2 is FQGTGA. With V trimmed by 5 bases and J by 7 bases, 8 bases remained unmatched. CDR3 sequence (DNA): TGTGCCAGCAGCCTAAGTCCTAGCGGGAGTAATGAGCAGTTCTTC. This translates into CASSLSPSGSNEQFF.

This clone is judged medium-sized. The chain links TRBV7-9 to TRBJ1-1; D call uncertain. The CDR3 extends over 14 amino acids. Trimming pared 5 bases from V and 5 bases from J, leaving 15 bases between. CDR1 is SEHNR and CDR2 is FQNEAQ in the germline V gene (reference sequence). The DNA of the CDR3 is TGTGCCAGCAGCACCGAGACCTCGGGGACTGAAGCTTTCTTT. This translates into CASSTETSGTEAFF.

The chain employs TRBV7-5 and TRBJ2-7; TRBD2 was called by the table and not checked on the DNA. TRBV7-5 is a documented pseudogene. The CDR3 covers 17 residues. The CDR3 DNA is TGTGTCAGAAGCACCCCGGGACTAGCGGGAGCGCTGAGCGAGCAGTACTTC. This encodes CVRSTPGLAGALSEQYF.

To note about this clone: A single base separates this from a much larger clone, so it may be a read error. This specimen includes other DNA sequences encoding the same CDR3. This sequence joins TRBV4-1 and TRBJ1-4; 8 positions match TRBD1. V dropped 1 base and J dropped 8; count of bases not matched to a gene: 6. CDR1 and CDR2 from the germline V gene are MGHRA and YSYEKL. The CDR3 is 15 amino acids. The CDR3 sequence: CASSQVGQGLEKLFF. CDR3 sequence (DNA): TGCGCCAGCAGCCAAGTAGGACAGGGCTTAGAAAAACTGTTTTTT.

Turning to this clone: With only one base between it and a far larger clone, this is likely a read error. This specimen includes other DNA sequences encoding the same CDR3. The V call is TRBV5-2, the J call TRBJ2-7; TRBD2, the table's D call, was not compared with the DNA. TRBV5-2 is a listed pseudogene. The CDR3 is made up of 12 amino acids. For the CDR3, the DNA is TGTGCCAGCAGGGGACTAGCGGGAGAGCAGTACTTC. Its translation: CASRGLAGEQYF.

The rearrangement links TRBV7-2 to TRBJ2-1; no firm D call. Germline CDR1 and CDR2: SGHTA and FQGNSA. Trimming shortened V by 1 base and J by 7 bases, and 8 bases separated the two germline ends. The CDR3 is made up of 13 amino acids. The CDR3 bases are TGTGCCAGCAGCTTAGTCAGAAGGAATGAGCAGTTCTTC. Translating it yields CASSLVRRNEQFF.

The CDR3 DNA sequence: TGTGCCAGCAGTTACTTGGGACCTAACACCGGGGAGCTGTTTTTT. This codes for CASSYLGPNTGELFF. The rearrangement uses TRBV6-5 and TRBJ2-2; D may match TRBD1 or TRBD2 (5 bases each). The V and J ends lost 1 base and 2 bases respectively, with 8 bases between them. The CDR3 extends over 15 amino acids. Germline loops: CDR1 MNHEY, CDR2 SVGAGI.

This clone was observed a handful of times. This rearrangement joins TRBV9 to TRBJ1-2; 9 bases align to TRBD1. Unmatched junction bases numbered 5, after V lost 4 bases and J lost 7 bases. This CDR3 is built from 13 residues. Looked up from germline, CDR1 is SGDLS and CDR2 is YYNGEE. The CDR3 DNA reads as TGTGCCAGCAGCTTGACAGGGGGTGGTGGCTACACCTTC. Translation: CASSLTGGGGYTF. Combining the CDR3 with reference TRBV9 and TRBJ1-2 gives the whole variable domain DSGVTQTPKHLITATGQRVTLRCSPRSGDLSVYWYQQSLDQGLQFLIQYYNGEERAKGNILERFSAQQFPDLHSELNLSSLELGDSALYFCASSLTGGGGYTFGSGTRLTVV.

This clone was counted only a few times. The J gene is TRBJ1-2, the V gene TRBV7-5. TRBV7-5 represents a pseudogene. The CDR3 is 12 residues long. The CDR3 sequence: CASSLANYGYTF. For the CDR3, the DNA is TGTGCCAGCAGCTTAGCTAACTATGGCTACACCTTC.

This chain connects TRBV7-9 to TRBJ2-7, with D unresolved. The CDR3 totals 13 residues. Looked up from germline, CDR1 is SEHNR and CDR2 is FQNEAQ (reference sequence). V dropped 3 bases and J dropped 7 bases, with 13 bases sitting between them. The CDR3 region is CASSFFSLGEQYF. The DNA of the CDR3 is TGTGCCAGCAGCTTTTTTAGTTTGGGGGAGCAGTACTTC.

By sample fraction, this clone is medium-sized (0.01 to 0.1%). The rearrangement links TRBV6-5 to TRBJ1-5; perhaps TRBD1 as D (5 bases). Per the germline V gene, CDR1 is MNHEY and CDR2 is SVGAGI. V lost 0 bases and J lost 4, with 10 bases in between. There are 15 residues in the CDR3. The CDR3 sequence: CASSYSVGANQPQHF. The CDR3 DNA sequence: TGTGCCAGCAGTTACTCGGTCGGGGCGAATCAGCCCCAGCATTTT.

The genes are TRBV2 and TRBJ1-5; 10 positions match TRBD1. Germline V CDR1 and CDR2: SNHLY, FYNNEI. The CDR3 spans 16 residues. The V and J ends lost 0 bases and 5 bases, in that order; junction bases with no gene match: 4. The chain's CDR3 is CASSEALDRGDQPQHF. CDR3 DNA sequence: TGTGCCAGCAGTGAAGCGCTGGACAGGGGGGATCAGCCCCAGCATTTT.

Sample share makes this clone medium-sized. This chain connects TRBV4-1 to TRBJ2-2; the D is unclear. The CDR3 sequence is 15 residues long. V gave up 2 bases and J gave up 1 base, with 8 bases separating them. CDR1 and CDR2 from the germline V gene are MGHRA and YSYEKL. In DNA, the CDR3 is TGCGCCAGCAGCCAAATTGCAGGGAACACCGGGGAGCTGTTTTTT. It yields the protein CASSQIAGNTGELFF.

The gene calls are TRBV5-1 and TRBJ2-7; 8 bases are a match to TRBD1. The V gene end was trimmed by 2 bases and the J gene end by 3 bases; junction bases not matched to a gene: 4. The length of the CDR3 is 14 residues. Germline loops: CDR1 SGHRS, CDR2 YFSETQ. The CDR3 DNA reads as TGCGCCAGCAGCTTCGACAGGGGATACTACGAGCAGTACTTC. It translates to CASSFDRGYYEQYF.

The CDR3 DNA follows: TGTGCCATCCCGAGGGTACAAATGAACACTGAAGCTTTCTTT. Amino acid sequence: CAIPRVQMNTEAFF. V is TRBV27 and J is TRBJ1-1, with D hard to call. The germline gives CDR1 MNHEY, CDR2 SMNVEV (reference sequence). This CDR3 has 14 residues. Trimming cost V 10 bases and J 0 bases, with 15 bases left between them.

The rearrangement uses TRBV7-9 and TRBJ2-1; TRBD2 matches 10 bases. The CDR3 contains 14 residues. CDR1 and CDR2 (germline): SEHNR, FQNEAQ (reference sequence). V shed 5 bases and J 10 bases; nucleotides not matched to a gene: 8. The CDR3 spells CASSPQMGLAEQFF. The CDR3 region has the DNA TGTGCCAGCAGCCCCCAGATGGGACTAGCGGAGCAGTTCTTC.

This clone was counted a few times. This may be a read error, as it is one base from a much larger clone. CDR3 in DNA: TGTGCCAGCAGCTTGCCCCGTGACAGGGGCTACGAGCAGTACTTC. It is translated as CASSLPRDRGYEQYF. The chain recombines TRBV5-7 with TRBJ2-7; 8 bases are a match to TRBD1. TRBV5-7 is marked as an open reading frame, function uncertain. The V segment lost 1 base and the J segment 3 bases; nucleotides outside the gene matches: 6. CDR3 length: 15 residues.